These T cell receptor beta chains were read from a single sample in a study of blood T cell repertoires in COVID-19. Sequencing was performed with immunoSEQ multiplex PCR; in TCRdb, only in-frame clones are kept and a portion is missing. This sample carries hundreds of thousands of clones, 88% of them seen once, and the ten largest clones take around 2%. Sequencing was done on a sample of PBMCs or T cells enriched from blood (not recorded which). These receptor sequences come from a woman in her sixties in a cohort exposed to, infected with or recovered from COVID-19 (not recorded which). Each CDR3 is given with its conserved first and last residue. Clone sizes are given selectively: once, few, many, or a class where the clone is expanded.

cdr3_aa j_call v_call clone_size
CASRPPGQRTGELFF TRBJ2-2 TRBV19 once
CASSRGGAYTEAFF TRBJ1-1 TRBV9 NA
CASSTDQGPRGTDTQYF TRBJ2-3 TRBV19 NA
CASSSSTGDGYTF TRBJ1-2 TRBV28 NA
CASSPELAATYEQYF TRBJ2-7 TRBV9 NA
CASRRISGKPNTGELFF TRBJ2-2 TRBV21-1 once
CASRLPGTGGYEQYF TRBJ2-7 TRBV28 NA
CASSVDFFSGTDGYTF TRBJ1-2 TRBV9 NA
CASSFEGAGANVLTF TRBJ2-6 TRBV5-5 few
CASSPPTGTIYGYTF TRBJ1-2 TRBV14 NA
CASSLLKLGTEQYF TRBJ2-7 TRBV27 once
CATSRDTGQGYSPLHF TRBJ1-6 TRBV15 NA
CASSLYDRAADNSPLHF TRBJ1-6 TRBV5-6 few
CASSIGRDWRNQPQHF TRBJ1-5 TRBV19 NA
CASSLQGVGGEPQHF TRBJ1-5 TRBV28 NA
CASSPQAGPQETQYF TRBJ2-5 TRBV18 NA
CASSFDSLTDTQYF TRBJ2-3 TRBV28 once